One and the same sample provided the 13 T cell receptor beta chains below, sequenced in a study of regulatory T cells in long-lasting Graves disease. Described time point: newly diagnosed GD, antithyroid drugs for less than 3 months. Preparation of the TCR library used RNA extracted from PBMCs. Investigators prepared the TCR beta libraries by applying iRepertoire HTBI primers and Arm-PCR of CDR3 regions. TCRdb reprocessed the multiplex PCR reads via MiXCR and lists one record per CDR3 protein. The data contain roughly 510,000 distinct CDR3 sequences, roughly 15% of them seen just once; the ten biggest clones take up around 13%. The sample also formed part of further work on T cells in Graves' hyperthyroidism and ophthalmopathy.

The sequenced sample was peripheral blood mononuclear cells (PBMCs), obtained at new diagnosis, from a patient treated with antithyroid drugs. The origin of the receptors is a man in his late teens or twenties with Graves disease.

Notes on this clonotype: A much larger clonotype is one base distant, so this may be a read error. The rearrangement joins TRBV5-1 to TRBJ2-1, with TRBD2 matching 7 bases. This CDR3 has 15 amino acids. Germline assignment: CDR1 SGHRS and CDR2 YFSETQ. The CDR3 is CASSFGLADNNERFF. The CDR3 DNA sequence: TGCGCCAGCAGCTTTGGTCTAGCGGACAACAATGAGCGGTTCTTC.

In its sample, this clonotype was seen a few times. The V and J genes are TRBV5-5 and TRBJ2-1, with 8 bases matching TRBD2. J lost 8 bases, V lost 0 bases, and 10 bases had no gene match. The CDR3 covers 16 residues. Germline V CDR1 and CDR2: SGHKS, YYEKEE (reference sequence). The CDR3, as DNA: TGTGCCAGCAGCTTGGGAGGGACTAGGTTTCTCGATGAGCAGTTCTTC. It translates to CASSLGGTRFLDEQFF.

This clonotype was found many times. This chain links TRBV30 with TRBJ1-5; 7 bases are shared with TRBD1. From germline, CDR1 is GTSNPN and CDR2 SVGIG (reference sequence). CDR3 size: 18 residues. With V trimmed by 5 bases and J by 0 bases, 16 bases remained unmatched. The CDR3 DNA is TGTGCCTGGGGGGGTACCCCGGGACAGCTGAATAGCAATCAGCCCCAGCATTTT. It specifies CAWGGTPGQLNSNQPQHF.

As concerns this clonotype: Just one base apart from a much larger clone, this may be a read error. CDR3 nucleotides: TGTGCCAGCAGTAAGTCCAGGGGCAATGAGCAGTTCTTC. Translation gives CASSKSRGNEQFF. The genes are TRBV12-3 or TRBV12-4 and TRBJ2-1, with D possibly TRBD1 on 6 matching bases. Trimming took 5 bases from V and 6 from J, leaving 11 bases between them. This CDR3 is built from 13 residues.

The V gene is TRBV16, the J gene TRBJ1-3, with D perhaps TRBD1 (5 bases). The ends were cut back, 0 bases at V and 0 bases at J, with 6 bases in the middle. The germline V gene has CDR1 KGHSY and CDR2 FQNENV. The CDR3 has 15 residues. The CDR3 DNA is TGTGCCAGCAGCCAATCCAGGGTCTCTGGAAACACCATATATTTT. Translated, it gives CASSQSRVSGNTIYF.

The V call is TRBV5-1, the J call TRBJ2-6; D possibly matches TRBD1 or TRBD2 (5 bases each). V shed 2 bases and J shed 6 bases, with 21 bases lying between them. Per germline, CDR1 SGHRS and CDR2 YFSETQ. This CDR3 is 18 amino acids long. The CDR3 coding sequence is TGCGCCAGCAGCTTTTCCGGGACGGTGGACGTCAAGGCCAACGTCCTGACTTTC. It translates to CASSFSGTVDVKANVLTF. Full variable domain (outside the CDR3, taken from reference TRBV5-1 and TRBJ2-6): KAGVTQTPRYLIKTRGQQVTLSCSPISGHRSVSWYQQTPGQGLQFLFEYFSETQRNKGNFPGRFSGRQFSNSRSEMNVSTLELGDSALYLCASSFSGTVDVKANVLTFGAGSRLTVL.

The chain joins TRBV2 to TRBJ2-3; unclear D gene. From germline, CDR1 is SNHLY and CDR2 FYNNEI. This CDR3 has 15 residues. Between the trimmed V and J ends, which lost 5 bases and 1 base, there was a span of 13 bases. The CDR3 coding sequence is TGTGCCAGCAGTCGAGAGTCAGGTCGCACAGATACGCAGTATTTT. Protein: CASSRESGRTDTQYF.

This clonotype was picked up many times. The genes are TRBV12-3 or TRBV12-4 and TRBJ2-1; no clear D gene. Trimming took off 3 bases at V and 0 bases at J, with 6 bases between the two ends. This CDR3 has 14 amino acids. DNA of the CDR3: TGTGCCAGCAGTTTCTTCCCCTCCTACAATGAGCAGTTCTTC. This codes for CASSFFPSYNEQFF.

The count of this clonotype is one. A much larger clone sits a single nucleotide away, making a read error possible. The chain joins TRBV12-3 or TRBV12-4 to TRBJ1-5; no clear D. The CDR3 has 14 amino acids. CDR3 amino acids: CASSPLSRNQLQHF. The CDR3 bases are TGTGCCAGCAGTCCCCTGTCTAGGAATCAGCTCCAGCATTTT.

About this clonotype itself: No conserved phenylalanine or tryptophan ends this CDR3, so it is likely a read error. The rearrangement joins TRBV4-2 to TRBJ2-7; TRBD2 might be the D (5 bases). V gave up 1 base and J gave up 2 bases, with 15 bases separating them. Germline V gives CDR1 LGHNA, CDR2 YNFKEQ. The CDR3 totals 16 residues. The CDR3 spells CASSQAPRSGTYEQYL. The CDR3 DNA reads TGTGCCAGCAGCCAAGCTCCAAGGTCCGGGACCTACGAGCAGTACCTC.

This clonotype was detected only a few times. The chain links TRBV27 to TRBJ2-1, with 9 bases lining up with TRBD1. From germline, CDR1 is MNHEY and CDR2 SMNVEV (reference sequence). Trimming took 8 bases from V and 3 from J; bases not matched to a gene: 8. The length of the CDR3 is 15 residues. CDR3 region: CASGGGTGIYNEQFF. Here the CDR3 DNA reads TGTGCCAGCGGGGGGGGGACAGGGATCTACAATGAGCAGTTCTTC.

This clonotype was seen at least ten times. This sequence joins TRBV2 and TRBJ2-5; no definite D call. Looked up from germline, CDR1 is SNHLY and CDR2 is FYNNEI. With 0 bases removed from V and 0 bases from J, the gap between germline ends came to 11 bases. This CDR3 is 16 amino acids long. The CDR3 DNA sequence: TGTGCCAGCAGTGAAGCAAGACTCCTGTACCAAGAGACCCAGTACTTC. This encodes CASSEARLLYQETQYF.

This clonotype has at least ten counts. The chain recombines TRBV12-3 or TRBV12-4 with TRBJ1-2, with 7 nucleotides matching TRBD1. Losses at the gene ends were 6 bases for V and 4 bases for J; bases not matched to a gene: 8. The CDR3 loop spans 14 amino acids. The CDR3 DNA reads TGTGCCAGCAGCCGAACAGGGGCGGGCTATGGCTACACCTTC. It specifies CASSRTGAGYGYTF.